The T cell receptor (beta chain) described here comes from a study of blood T cell repertoires in COVID-19. The CDR3 covers 15 residues. Looked up from germline, CDR1 is SGHVS and CDR2 is FQNEAQ. V dropped 0 bases and J dropped 0 bases, with 6 bases sitting between them. Libraries were prepared by immunoSEQ multiplex PCR; TCRdb keeps only in-frame clonotypes and omits some of them. The data show approximately 200,000 clones, around 89% seen once. Sequences were obtained from PBMCs or T cells enriched from blood (not recorded which). The chain is built from TRBV7-8 and TRBJ1-3; no definite D call. The clonotype was recovered from a man younger than 45 who had recovered from COVID-19. CDR3 amino acids: CASSLAGSSGNTIYF. CDR3 in DNA: TGTGCCAGCAGCTTAGCAGGGAGCTCTGGAAACACCATATATTTT.